The rows below give T cell receptor beta chains drawn from one sample of a study of blood T cell repertoires in COVID-19. Only in-frame clones appear in the TCRdb table, and some are missing; sequencing was by immunoSEQ multiplex PCR. In the table there are about 150,000 clones, around 83% of which are singletons. The sequenced sample consisted of peripheral blood. The receptors shown here come from a woman in her fifties or sixties with COVID-19, enrolled during active disease. Both conserved end residues are part of each CDR3. The D gene is left open where the match is weak. Some rows have no size entry. The others give once, few or many, or a class for an expanded clone.

size	V	D	J	DNA	CDR3
NA	TRBV30	TRBD1	TRBJ1-2	TGTGCCTGGACCGGTGGTAGTAGACAGGGGGCGCGTGGCTACACCTTC	CAWTGGSRQGARGYTF
NA	TRBV7-2	TRBD1	TRBJ2-7	TGTGCCAGCAGCTTTCAGGGGGCAGGTGAGCAGTACTTC	CASSFQGAGEQYF
NA	TRBV11-2	NA	TRBJ1-5	TGTGCCAGCAGCCAGGGACTCAATCAGCCCCAGCATTTT	CASSQGLNQPQHF
NA	TRBV4-2	TRBD1	TRBJ1-4	TGTGCCAGCAGCCGAGACAGGGAACTGTTTTTT	CASSRDRELFF
NA	TRBV27	TRBD1	TRBJ2-1	TGTGCCAGCAGTTTGTGGACAGGGAACAATGAGCAGTTCTTC	CASSLWTGNNEQFF
once	TRBV6-5	NA	TRBJ2-1	TGTGCCAGCAGTTCCAGGGGTACCTACAATGAGCAGTTCTTC	CASSSRGTYNEQFF
NA	TRBV6-5	NA	TRBJ1-2	TGTGCCAGCAGTTACGAGGGAGCTAACTATGGCTACACCTTC	CASSYEGANYGYTF
NA	TRBV2	TRBD1	TRBJ2-2	TGTGCCAGCAGTGATCGGCAGGGGGCTAGCGAAATCAACGGGGAGCTGTTTTTT	CASSDRQGASEINGELFF
few	TRBV19	NA	TRBJ1-3	TGTGCCAGTACCTACAAACCCGGGACAAACTCAGCCGCTGGAAACACCATATATTTT	CASTYKPGTNSAAGNTIYF
NA	TRBV19	TRBD1	TRBJ2-7	TGTGCCAGTAGCCCCGGGACAGGGCGTTACGAGCAGTACTTC	CASSPGTGRYEQYF
NA	TRBV9	NA	TRBJ2-7	TGTGCCAGCAGCGTAGCGGGAGACCGCCCCGAGCAGTACTTC	CASSVAGDRPEQYF
few	TRBV19	NA	TRBJ1-5	TGTGCCAGTAGTGTCTTAACAGCCGGATATAGCAATCAGCCCCAGCATTTT	CASSVLTAGYSNQPQHF
few	TRBV12-3/TRBV12-4	NA	TRBJ1-3	TGTGCCAGCAGTTTCGTAGGAAACACCATATATTTT	CASSFVGNTIYF
NA	TRBV4-1	NA	TRBJ1-5	TGCGCCAGCAGCCAAGATCCAGGACAGCAAAGGGGTCAGCCCCAGCATTTT	CASSQDPGQQRGQPQHF
NA	TRBV7-3	NA	TRBJ2-3	TGTGCCAGCAGCTTAGGGGCGGTGAGCACAGATACGCAGTATTTT	CASSLGAVSTDTQYF
NA	TRBV7-9	NA	TRBJ1-1	TGTGCCAGCAGCCTAAACACTGAAGCTTTCTTT	CASSLNTEAFF
NA	TRBV5-6	NA	TRBJ1-1	TGTGCCAGCAGCATTCCGGACAGGAACACTGAAGCTTTCTTT	CASSIPDRNTEAFF
NA	TRBV12-5	TRBD1	TRBJ2-1	TGTGCTAGTGGTTTGGACGTGACAGGGGGTTACAATGAGCAGTTCTTC	CASGLDVTGGYNEQFF
once	TRBV5-1	TRBD2	TRBJ2-1	TGCGCCAGCAGCACCGGGACTAAACATGAGCAGTTCTTC	CASSTGTKHEQFF
once	TRBV19	NA	TRBJ2-7	TGTGCCAGTAGTATCTCTACAGACCCCTACGAGCAGTACTTC	CASSISTDPYEQYF
NA	TRBV4-1	NA	TRBJ2-2	TGCGCCAGCAGCCAAGAAGCGACTCTTCCCGGGGAGCTGTTTTTT	CASSQEATLPGELFF
NA	TRBV6-6	NA	TRBJ1-5	TGTGCCAGCAGACACGTAGGGACTTATAGCAATCAGCCCCAGCATTTT	CASRHVGTYSNQPQHF
few	TRBV11-2	NA	TRBJ1-6	TGTGCCAGCAGCTTAGAACGGAGTGCGTCACCCCTCCACTTT	CASSLERSASPLHF
NA	TRBV7-9	TRBD1	TRBJ2-1	TGTGCCAGCAGCGAGGGGACAGGGTTTCTCGGGCCAAACAATGAGCAGTTCTTC	CASSEGTGFLGPNNEQFF
many	TRBV5-6	NA	TRBJ1-4	TGTGCCAGCAGCCGACGGGACATGGGGGAAAAACTGTTTTTT	CASSRRDMGEKLFF
NA	TRBV27	TRBD1	TRBJ1-3	TGTGCCAGCAGTTTACGGACAGGGGTGGGAAACACCATATATTTT	CASSLRTGVGNTIYF
NA	TRBV5-1	NA	TRBJ2-1	TGCGCCAGCAGCTTGGAGGGGAATGAGCAGTTCTTC	CASSLEGNEQFF
NA	TRBV24-1	TRBD1	TRBJ1-1	TGTGCCACCAGTCTGTGGACAGGGTCGAGGACTGAAGCTTTCTTT	CATSLWTGSRTEAFF
once	TRBV10-3	NA	TRBJ1-2	TGTGCCATCAGTGAGGGCGGCTATGGCTACACCTTC	CAISEGGYGYTF
NA	TRBV5-1	NA	TRBJ2-5	TGCGCCAGCAGCTACCCGGACTTGCGGGGCCAAGAGACCCAGTACTTC	CASSYPDLRGQETQYF
NA	TRBV10-2	NA	TRBJ2-2	TGCGGGGGCCGACCCACGAACACCGGGGAGCTGTTTTTT	CGGRPTNTGELFF
few	TRBV14	TRBD2	TRBJ2-1	TGTGCCAGCAGCCATACTAGCGGGATGGTCCATGAGCAGTTCTTC	CASSHTSGMVHEQFF
NA	TRBV5-1	NA	TRBJ2-5	TGCGCCAGCAGCTTACGGGAAGGGGAGACCCAGTACTTC	CASSLREGETQYF
NA	TRBV25-1	NA	TRBJ1-5	TGTGCCAGCAGTGAATCAAATGGCAATCAGCCCCAGCATTTT	CASSESNGNQPQHF
NA	TRBV3-1/TRBV3-2	NA	TRBJ2-1	TGTGCCAGCAGCCAAGATGTCAGACGAGGGACTGGTTCCAACAATGAGCAGTTCTTC	CASSQDVRRGTGSNNEQFF
NA	TRBV27	NA	TRBJ2-3	TGTGCCAGCAGTCCATCCTCTATCACAGATACGCAGTATTTT	CASSPSSITDTQYF
NA	TRBV5-4	TRBD1	TRBJ1-1	TGTGCCAGCAGCCCGACAGGGATGGGGAACACTGAAGCTTTCTTT	CASSPTGMGNTEAFF
NA	TRBV19	NA	TRBJ2-7	TGTGCCAGTAGTATCGTCCGGGACACCTACGAGCAGTACTTC	CASSIVRDTYEQYF
NA	TRBV3-1/TRBV3-2	TRBD2	TRBJ2-1	TGTGCCAGCAGCCAAGGACTAGCGAGCTCCTACAATGAGCAGTTCTTC	CASSQGLASSYNEQFF
NA	TRBV14	NA	TRBJ1-1	TGTGCCAGCAGCCTACTCATGAACACTGAAGCTTTCTTT	CASSLLMNTEAFF
NA	TRBV5-1	TRBD2	TRBJ2-3	TGCGCCAGCAGCTTGACTAGCGGGGGGACGACTAGCACAGATACGCAGTATTTT	CASSLTSGGTTSTDTQYF